One sample yielded the 26 T cell receptor beta chains listed below, sequenced in a study of blood T cell repertoires in COVID-19. Data came from immunoSEQ multiplex PCR; TCRdb stores just in-frame clones and leaves some out. The sample contains more than 400,000 clones, about 90% of which appear only once. Material: PBMCs or T cells enriched from blood (not recorded which). These receptors were taken from a woman under 30 who had recovered from COVID-19.

The V and J genes are TRBV29-1 and TRBJ2-3; D is perhaps TRBD1 (6 bases). The V end was cut by 6 bases, the J end by 3 bases, with 13 bases between. Germline V gene data show CDR1 as SQVTM and CDR2 as ANQGSEA. This CDR3 is built from 13 residues. As DNA, the CDR3 is TGCAGCGTCCGCACAGGGAGTACAGATACGCAGTATTTT. Its protein is CSVRTGSTDTQYF.

This sequence joins TRBV6-1 and TRBJ1-5, with D tentatively TRBD1 (6 bases). The length of the CDR3 is 18 residues. Germline V gene data show CDR1 as MNHNS and CDR2 as SASEGT. V lost 1 base to trimming and J lost 1 base, with 17 bases between them. The DNA for the CDR3 is TGTGCCAGCAGTGAAGGTCGAAGGGGGATCCTAAGCAATCAGCCCCAGCATTTT. Translation: CASSEGRRGILSNQPQHF.

The chain joins TRBV6-6 to TRBJ2-7; 8 bases match TRBD1. Trimming cost V 5 bases and J 7 bases; bases outside gene matches: 7. There are 13 residues in the CDR3. Germline CDR1 MNHNY, CDR2 SVGAGI (reference sequence). The CDR3 DNA follows: TGTGCCAGCAGTGACAGGGGAGGTGGTGAGCAGTACTTC. As protein: CASSDRGGGEQYF.

This clone was recorded once. This chain joins TRBV2 and TRBJ1-6, with 7 bases that match TRBD1. J was trimmed by 10 bases and V by 5 bases; bases with no gene match: 14. CDR1 is SNHLY and CDR2 is FYNNEI in the germline V gene. The CDR3 consists of 16 residues. The CDR3 sequence is CASSYLPTGLGSPLHF. The DNA for the CDR3 is TGTGCCAGCAGTTACCTTCCGACAGGGCTCGGGTCACCCCTCCACTTT.

The chain is built from TRBV29-1 and TRBJ2-3; weak D call: TRBD1 (5 bases). The CDR3 length is 13 residues. Germline CDR1 and CDR2: SQVTM and ANQGSEA. V lost 7 bases to trimming and J lost 0 bases, with 11 bases between them. CDR3 coding DNA: TGCAGCGCTATCAGGGTTAGCACAGATACGCAGTATTTT. Translated: CSAIRVSTDTQYF.

This clone was observed a single time. The V call is TRBV18, the J call TRBJ2-7, with 8 bases that match TRBD1. CDR1 and CDR2 (germline): KGHSH, LQKENI. The CDR3 is made up of 13 amino acids. The junction had 3 bases not matched to a gene; V was cut back by 6 bases and J by 2 bases. CDR3 sequence: CASSGQGPYEQYF. In nucleotides, the CDR3 is TGTGCCAGCTCCGGACAGGGACCCTACGAGCAGTACTTC.

The chain is built from TRBV5-1 and TRBJ1-2; 10 bases map to TRBD1. The germline V gene has CDR1 SGHRS and CDR2 YFSETQ. This CDR3 has 14 amino acids. Germline trimming cut 2 bases from V and 7 bases from J; bases unmatched to any gene: 5. CDR3 in amino acids: CASSLWTGGTGYTF. As DNA, the CDR3 is TGCGCCAGCAGCTTATGGACAGGGGGAACTGGCTACACCTTC.

The V and J genes are TRBV7-9 and TRBJ2-2; 7 bases are a match to TRBD2. This CDR3 region has 15 residues. V shed 1 base and J 10 bases; nucleotides not matched to a gene: 9. Germline-derived CDR1 and CDR2 are SEHNR and FQNEAQ (reference sequence). CDR3 region: CASSLVGGGRVELFF. As DNA, the CDR3 is TGTGCCAGCAGCTTAGTGGGCGGGGGACGCGTGGAGCTGTTTTTT.

J is TRBJ2-3 and V is TRBV13, with 9 bases that match TRBD2. CDR3 length: 15 amino acids. With V trimmed by 10 bases and J by 1 base, 9 bases remained unmatched. Germline CDR1 PRHDT, CDR2 FYEKMQ (reference sequence). This CDR3 is CATLRRTSGTDTQYF. The CDR3 DNA reads as TGTGCCACCTTGCGCAGGACTAGCGGCACAGATACGCAGTATTTT.

This clone was picked up a small number of times. V gene TRBV2 combines with J gene TRBJ1-4; 8 nucleotides line up with TRBD1. The junction had 7 bases not matched to a gene; V was cut back by 6 bases and J by 4 bases. The CDR3 has 15 residues. Germline loops: CDR1 SNHLY, CDR2 FYNNEI. CDR3 loop: CASRGGTGYNEKLFF. CDR3 in DNA: TGTGCCAGCAGAGGTGGGACAGGATATAATGAAAAACTGTTTTTT. The variable domain in full, completed from reference TRBV2 and TRBJ1-4, reads EPEVTQTPSHQVTQMGQEVILRCVPISNHLYFYWYRQILGQKVEFLVSFYNNEISEKSEIFDDQFSVERPDGSNFTLKIRSTKLEDSAMYFCASRGGTGYNEKLFFGSGTQLSVL.

V is TRBV18 and J is TRBJ2-7; possible D gene TRBD1, 5 bases. The CDR3 length is 15 residues. Trimming stripped 3 bases from V and 1 base from J, with 13 bases between. The V gene's germline CDR1 is KGHSH and CDR2 LQKENI. The CDR3 DNA is TGTGCCAGCTCACCGACCTTGACAGTGTCCTACGAGCAGTACTTC. Protein: CASSPTLTVSYEQYF.

This chain connects TRBV28 to TRBJ1-6, with D tentatively TRBD1 (5 bases). Germline CDR1 reads MDHEN; CDR2 reads SYDVKM. There are 16 residues in the CDR3. V was pared by 6 bases and J by 0 bases, with 12 bases between. The CDR3, as DNA: TGTGCCAGCAGCGCGGGGGATAGCTCCTATAATTCACCCCTCCACTTT. Protein sequence: CASSAGDSSYNSPLHF.

The chain joins TRBV5-4 to TRBJ1-1; tentatively, D is TRBD1 (5 bases). The ends were cut back, 4 bases at V and 1 base at J, with 14 bases in the middle. This CDR3 region has 15 residues. CDR1 SGHNT and CDR2 YYREEE come from the germline V gene (reference sequence). This CDR3 is CASSLSGGRNTEAFF. In DNA form, the CDR3 reads TGTGCCAGCAGCCTCTCGGGGGGGAGGAACACTGAAGCTTTCTTT.

This clone was seen only a few times. The rearrangement joins TRBV7-2 to TRBJ1-1; D remains ambiguous. The V end lost 2 bases, the J end lost 5 bases, and 12 bases lay between the germline ends. Germline CDR1 reads SGHTA; CDR2 reads FQGNSA. CDR3 size: 14 residues. CDR3 nucleotides: TGTGCCAGCAGCTTAAGAGGAGAGGTAACTGAAGCTTTCTTT. The encoded protein is CASSLRGEVTEAFF.

J is TRBJ1-2 and V is TRBV19, with D possibly TRBD1 on 5 matching bases. Germline-derived CDR1 and CDR2 are LNHDA and SQIVND (reference sequence). The CDR3 covers 13 residues. V was cut by 3 bases and J by 4 bases, with 9 bases left in between. CDR3 nucleotides: TGTGCCAGTAGTATGACAGCGGGCTATGGCTACACCTTC. Amino acids: CASSMTAGYGYTF.

This clone was observed a handful of times. This rearrangement joins TRBV2 to TRBJ2-1, with TRBD1 identical over 9 bases. Germline loops: CDR1 SNHLY, CDR2 FYNNEI. The CDR3 runs 16 residues. The V and J ends lost 6 bases and 6 bases, in that order; junction bases with no gene match: 12. Written as DNA, the CDR3 is TGTGCCAGCAGGGAAAACACCGGGACAGGGTTCAATGAGCAGTTCTTC. The encoded protein is CASRENTGTGFNEQFF. Together with reference TRBV2 and TRBJ2-1, the CDR3 gives the full variable domain: EPEVTQTPSHQVTQMGQEVILRCVPISNHLYFYWYRQILGQKVEFLVSFYNNEISEKSEIFDDQFSVERPDGSNFTLKIRSTKLEDSAMYFCASRENTGTGFNEQFFGPGTRLTVL.

V is TRBV29-1 and J is TRBJ2-5; weak D call: TRBD1 (5 bases). Germline assignment: CDR1 SQVTM and CDR2 ANQGSEA. Trimming left V 4 bases short and J 1 base short, with 10 bases between. The CDR3 totals 13 residues. CDR3 sequence: CSVVLGPQETQYF. CDR3 DNA sequence: TGCAGCGTTGTTTTGGGGCCCCAAGAGACCCAGTACTTC.

The genes are TRBV5-4 and TRBJ2-5, with 8 bases aligning to TRBD2. J was trimmed by 3 bases and V by 4 bases; bases with no gene match: 8. The CDR3 is 15 amino acids. CDR1 is SGHNT, CDR2 YYREEE, per germline (reference sequence). The CDR3 sequence is CASSRQTSVKETQYF. The CDR3 bases are TGTGCCAGCAGCCGCCAGACTAGCGTTAAAGAGACCCAGTACTTC.

This clone appeared once. The chain employs TRBV15 and TRBJ1-1; D remains unclear. The V end lost 3 bases, the J end lost 3 bases, and 8 bases lay between the germline ends. This CDR3 comprises 13 residues. CDR1 and CDR2 from the germline V gene are LNHNV and YYDKDF (reference sequence). CDR3 amino acids: CATSSKHDTEAFF. CDR3 nucleotides: TGTGCCACCAGCAGTAAACACGACACTGAAGCTTTCTTT.

The chain joins TRBV5-1 to TRBJ1-4, with D tentatively TRBD1 (6 bases). Germline CDR1 reads SGHRS; CDR2 reads YFSETQ. Trimming removed 7 bases from V and 0 bases from J, with 10 bases in between. The CDR3 runs to 14 residues. The CDR3 DNA sequence: TGCGCCAGCCGACAGGTTTCAACTAATGAAAAACTGTTTTTT. Translation: CASRQVSTNEKLFF.

As for this clone: Since no conserved phenylalanine or tryptophan closes the CDR3, a read error is the likely cause. The chain carries TRBV19 and TRBJ1-2; a possible D gene is TRBD1 (5 bases). The CDR3 spans 15 residues. CDR1 is LNHDA, CDR2 SQIVND, per germline (reference sequence). Trimming stripped 3 bases from V and 4 bases from J, with 15 bases between. CDR3: CASSINRPQFYGYTY. CDR3 coding DNA: TGTGCCAGTAGTATTAACAGGCCCCAATTCTATGGCTACACCTAC.

The chain is built from TRBV7-8 and TRBJ1-5; 7 positions agree with TRBD1. From germline, CDR1 is SGHVS and CDR2 FQNEAQ. V trimming: 1 base; J trimming: 3 bases; junction bases outside the gene matches: 15. The CDR3 loop spans 19 amino acids. DNA for the CDR3: TGTGCCAGCAGCTTAGACGTTAATTTCCTACAGGGGACCAATCAGCCCCAGCATTTT. This sequence encodes CASSLDVNFLQGTNQPQHF.

In its sample, this clone was seen a few times. CDR3 sequence: CASSQEAGASNQPQHF. CDR3 DNA sequence: TGCGCCAGCAGCCAAGAAGCAGGGGCGAGCAATCAGCCCCAGCATTTT. V usage is TRBV4-1 and J usage is TRBJ1-5; weak D call: TRBD1 (6 bases). The CDR3 contains 16 residues. The germline V and J ends were trimmed by 0 bases and 1 base, with 10 bases remaining between them. In germline, CDR1 is MGHRA, CDR2 YSYEKL.

This chain connects TRBV11-2 to TRBJ1-6; D call uncertain. Germline V gene sequence: CDR1 SGHAT, CDR2 FQNNGV. This CDR3 region has 16 residues. Deletions cut 6 bases from V and 10 bases from J, with 22 bases between. The DNA for the CDR3 is TGTGCCAGCAGACGACCCGGCGGTCCCGGCCCCTCACCCCTCCACTTT. Encoded protein: CASRRPGGPGPSPLHF.

This chain uses TRBV14 with TRBJ2-1, with a weak D call TRBD1 (6 bases). The germline V gene has CDR1 SGHDN and CDR2 FVKESK. V gave up 0 bases and J gave up 5 bases, with 20 bases separating them. The CDR3 has 18 residues. CDR3 DNA sequence: TGTGCCAGCAGCCAAGAAGTTGGGCGGCAGGGGACGGACAATGAGCAGTTCTTC. It encodes CASSQEVGRQGTDNEQFF.

The V call is TRBV7-9, the J call TRBJ1-6; 8 bases fit TRBD1. Germline V gives CDR1 SEHNR, CDR2 FQNEAQ (reference sequence). The V and J ends lost 3 bases and 2 bases, in that order; junction bases with no gene match: 9. This CDR3 is built from 18 residues. DNA of the CDR3: TGTGCCAGCAGCTTCTTTTACGGGACAGGAACCTATAATTCACCCCTCCACTTT. Protein product: CASSFFYGTGTYNSPLHF.